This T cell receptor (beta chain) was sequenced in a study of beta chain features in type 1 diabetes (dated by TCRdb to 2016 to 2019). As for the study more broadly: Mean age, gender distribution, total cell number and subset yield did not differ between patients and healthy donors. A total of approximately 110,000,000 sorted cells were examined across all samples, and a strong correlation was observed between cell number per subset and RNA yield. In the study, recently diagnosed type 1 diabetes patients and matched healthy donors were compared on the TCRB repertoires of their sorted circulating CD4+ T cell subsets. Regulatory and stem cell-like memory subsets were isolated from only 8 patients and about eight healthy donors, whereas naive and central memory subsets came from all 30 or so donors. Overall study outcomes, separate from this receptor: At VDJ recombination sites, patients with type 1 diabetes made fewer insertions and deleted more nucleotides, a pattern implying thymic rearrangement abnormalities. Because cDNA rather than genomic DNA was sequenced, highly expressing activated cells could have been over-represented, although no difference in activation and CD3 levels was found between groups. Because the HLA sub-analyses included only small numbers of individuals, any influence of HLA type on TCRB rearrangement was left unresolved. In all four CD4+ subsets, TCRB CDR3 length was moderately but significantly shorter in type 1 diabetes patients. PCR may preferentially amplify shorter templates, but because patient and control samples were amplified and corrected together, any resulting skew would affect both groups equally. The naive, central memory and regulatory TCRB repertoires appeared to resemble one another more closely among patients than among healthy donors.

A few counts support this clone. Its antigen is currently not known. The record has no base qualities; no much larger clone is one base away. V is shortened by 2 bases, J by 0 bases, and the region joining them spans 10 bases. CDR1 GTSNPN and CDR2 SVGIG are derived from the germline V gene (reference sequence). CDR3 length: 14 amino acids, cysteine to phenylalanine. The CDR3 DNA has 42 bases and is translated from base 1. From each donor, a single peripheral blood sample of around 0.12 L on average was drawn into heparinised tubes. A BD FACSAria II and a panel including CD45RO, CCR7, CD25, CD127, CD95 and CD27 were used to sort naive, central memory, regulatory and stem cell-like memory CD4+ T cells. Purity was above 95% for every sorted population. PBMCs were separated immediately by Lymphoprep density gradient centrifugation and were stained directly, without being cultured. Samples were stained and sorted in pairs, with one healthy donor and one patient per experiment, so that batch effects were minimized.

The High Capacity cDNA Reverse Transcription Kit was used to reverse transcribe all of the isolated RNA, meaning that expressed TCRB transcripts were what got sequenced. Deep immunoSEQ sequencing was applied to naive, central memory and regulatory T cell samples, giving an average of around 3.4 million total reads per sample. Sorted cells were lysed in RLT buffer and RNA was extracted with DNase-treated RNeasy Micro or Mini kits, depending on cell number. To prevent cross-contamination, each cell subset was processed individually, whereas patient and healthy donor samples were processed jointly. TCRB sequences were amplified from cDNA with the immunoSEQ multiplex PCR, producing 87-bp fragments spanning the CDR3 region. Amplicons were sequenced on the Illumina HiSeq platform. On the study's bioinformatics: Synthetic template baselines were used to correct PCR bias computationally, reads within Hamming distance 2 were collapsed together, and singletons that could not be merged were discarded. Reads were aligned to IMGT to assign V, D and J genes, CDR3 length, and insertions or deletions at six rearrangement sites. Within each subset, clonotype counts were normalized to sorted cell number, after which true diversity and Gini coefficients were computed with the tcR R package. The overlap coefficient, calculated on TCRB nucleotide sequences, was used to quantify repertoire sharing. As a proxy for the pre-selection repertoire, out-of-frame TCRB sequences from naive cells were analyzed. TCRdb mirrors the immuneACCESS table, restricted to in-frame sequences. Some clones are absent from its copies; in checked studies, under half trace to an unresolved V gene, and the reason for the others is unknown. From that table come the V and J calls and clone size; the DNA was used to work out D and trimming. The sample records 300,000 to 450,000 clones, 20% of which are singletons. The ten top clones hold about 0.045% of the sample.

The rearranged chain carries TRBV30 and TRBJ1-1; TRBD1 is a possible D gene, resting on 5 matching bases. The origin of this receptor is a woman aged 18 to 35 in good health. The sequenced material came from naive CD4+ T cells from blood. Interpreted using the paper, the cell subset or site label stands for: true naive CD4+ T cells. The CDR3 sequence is CAWSRGGMNTEAFF. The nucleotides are TGTGCCTGGAGTCGTGGGGGGATGAACACTGAAGCTTTCTTT.